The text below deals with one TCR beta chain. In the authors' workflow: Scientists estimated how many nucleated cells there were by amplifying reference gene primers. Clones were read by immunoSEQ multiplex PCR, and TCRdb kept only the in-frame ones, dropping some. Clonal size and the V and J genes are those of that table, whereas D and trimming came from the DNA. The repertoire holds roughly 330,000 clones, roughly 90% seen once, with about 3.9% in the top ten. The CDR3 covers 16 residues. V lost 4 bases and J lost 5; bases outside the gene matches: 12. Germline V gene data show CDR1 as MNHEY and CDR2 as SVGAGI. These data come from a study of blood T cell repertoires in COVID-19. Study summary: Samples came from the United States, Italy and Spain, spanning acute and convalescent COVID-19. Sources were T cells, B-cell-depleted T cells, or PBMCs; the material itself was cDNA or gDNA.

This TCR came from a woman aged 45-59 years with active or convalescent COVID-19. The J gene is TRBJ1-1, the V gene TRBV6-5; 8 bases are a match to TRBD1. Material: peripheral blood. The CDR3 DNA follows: TGTGCCAGCAGTTCTCCAGGGGGCGCAGGTTGGACTGAAGCTTTCTTT. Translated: CASSSPGGAGWTEAFF.